This TCR beta chain stems from a study of regulatory T cells in long-lasting Graves disease. Described time point: newly diagnosed GD, antithyroid drugs for less than 3 months. The TCR library was made from RNA extracted from PBMCs. With iRepertoire HTBI primers and Arm-PCR of CDR3 regions, TCR beta libraries were built. TCRdb re-derived calls from the multiplex PCR reads in MiXCR, one entry per CDR3 protein. The sample records about 520,000 distinct CDR3 sequences, about 12% being singletons. The ends were cut back, 5 bases at V and 3 bases at J, with 11 bases in the middle. Germline CDR1 LNHDA, CDR2 SQIVND (reference sequence). This CDR3 is built from 13 residues. In addition, the sample was reused for a study of T cells in Graves' hyperthyroidism and ophthalmopathy.

This sample comprised peripheral blood mononuclear cells (PBMCs), obtained at new diagnosis, from a patient treated with antithyroid drugs. The sequence derives from a woman younger than 45 with Graves disease. The chain is built from TRBV19 and TRBJ2-7; D may be TRBD1 or TRBD2 (5 bases each). This CDR3 reads CASSARGVYEQYF. In DNA form, the CDR3 reads TGTGCCAGTAGTGCCCGAGGGGTCTACGAGCAGTACTTC.